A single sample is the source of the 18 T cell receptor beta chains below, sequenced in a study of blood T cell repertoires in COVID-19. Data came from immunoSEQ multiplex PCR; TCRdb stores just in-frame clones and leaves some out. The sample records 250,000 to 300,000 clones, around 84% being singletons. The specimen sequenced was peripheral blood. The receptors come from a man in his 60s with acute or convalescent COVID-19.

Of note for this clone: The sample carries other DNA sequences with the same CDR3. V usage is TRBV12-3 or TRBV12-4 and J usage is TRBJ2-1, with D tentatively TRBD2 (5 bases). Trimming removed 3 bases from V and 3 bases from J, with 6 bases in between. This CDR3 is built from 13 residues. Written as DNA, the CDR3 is TGTGCCAGCAGTTTGGGGAGCTACAATGAGCAGTTCTTC. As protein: CASSLGSYNEQFF.

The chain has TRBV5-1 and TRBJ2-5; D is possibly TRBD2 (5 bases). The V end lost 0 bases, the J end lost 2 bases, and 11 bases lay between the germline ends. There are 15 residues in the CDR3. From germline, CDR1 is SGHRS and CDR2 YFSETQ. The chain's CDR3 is CASSLDVLAQETQYF. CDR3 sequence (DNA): TGCGCCAGCAGCTTGGATGTCCTAGCACAAGAGACCCAGTACTTC.

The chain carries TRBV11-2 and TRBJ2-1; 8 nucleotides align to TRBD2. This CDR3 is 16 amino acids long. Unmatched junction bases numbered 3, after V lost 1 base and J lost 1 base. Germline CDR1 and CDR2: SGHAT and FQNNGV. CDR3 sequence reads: CASSLARGGSYNEQFF. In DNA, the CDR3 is TGTGCCAGCAGCTTAGCCCGCGGGGGGTCCTACAATGAGCAGTTCTTC.

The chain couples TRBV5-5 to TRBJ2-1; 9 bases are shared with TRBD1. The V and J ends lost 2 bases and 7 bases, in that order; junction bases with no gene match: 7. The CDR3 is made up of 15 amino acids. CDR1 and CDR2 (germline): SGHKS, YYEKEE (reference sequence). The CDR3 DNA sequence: TGTGCCAGCAGCTTAGGACAGGGGCCCAAGAATGAGCAGTTCTTC. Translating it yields CASSLGQGPKNEQFF. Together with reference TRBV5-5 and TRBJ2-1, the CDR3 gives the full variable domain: DAGVTQSPTHLIKTRGQQVTLRCSPISGHKSVSWYQQVLGQGPQFIFQYYEKEERGRGNFPDRFSARQFPNYSSELNVNALLLGDSALYLCASSLGQGPKNEQFFGPGTRLTVL.

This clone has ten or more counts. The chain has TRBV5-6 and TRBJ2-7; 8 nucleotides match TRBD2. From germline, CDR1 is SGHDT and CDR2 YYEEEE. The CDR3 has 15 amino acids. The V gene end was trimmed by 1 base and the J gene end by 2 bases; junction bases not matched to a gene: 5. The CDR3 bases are TGTGCCAGCAGCTTGCTAGCGGGTAACGCCTACGAGCAGTACTTC. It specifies CASSLLAGNAYEQYF.

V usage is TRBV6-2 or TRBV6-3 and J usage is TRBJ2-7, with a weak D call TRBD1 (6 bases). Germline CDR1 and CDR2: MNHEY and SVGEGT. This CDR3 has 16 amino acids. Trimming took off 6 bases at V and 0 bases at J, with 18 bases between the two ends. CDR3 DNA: TGTGCCAGCAGCCCTATTCAGGGGAGAAGCTCCTACGAGCAGTACTTC. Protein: CASSPIQGRSSYEQYF.

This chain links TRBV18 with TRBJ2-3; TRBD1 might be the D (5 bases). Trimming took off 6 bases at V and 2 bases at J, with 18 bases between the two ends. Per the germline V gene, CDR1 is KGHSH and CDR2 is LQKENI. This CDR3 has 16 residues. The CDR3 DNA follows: TGTGCCAGCTCGGAGCAGGGAAGTCAGAACACAGATACGCAGTATTTT. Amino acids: CASSEQGSQNTDTQYF.

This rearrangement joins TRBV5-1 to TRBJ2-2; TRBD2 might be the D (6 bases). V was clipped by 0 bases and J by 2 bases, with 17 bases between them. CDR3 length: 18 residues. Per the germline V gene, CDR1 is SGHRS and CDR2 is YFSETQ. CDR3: CASSLVGSGAQNTGELFF. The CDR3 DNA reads TGCGCCAGCAGCTTGGTGGGTAGCGGCGCCCAAAACACCGGGGAGCTGTTTTTT.

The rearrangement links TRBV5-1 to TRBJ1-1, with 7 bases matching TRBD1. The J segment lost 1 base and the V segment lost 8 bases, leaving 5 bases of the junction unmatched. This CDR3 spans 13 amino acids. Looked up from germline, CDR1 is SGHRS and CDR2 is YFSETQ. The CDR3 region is CASVGQPNTEAFF. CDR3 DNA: TGCGCCAGTGTGGGACAGCCGAACACTGAAGCTTTCTTT.

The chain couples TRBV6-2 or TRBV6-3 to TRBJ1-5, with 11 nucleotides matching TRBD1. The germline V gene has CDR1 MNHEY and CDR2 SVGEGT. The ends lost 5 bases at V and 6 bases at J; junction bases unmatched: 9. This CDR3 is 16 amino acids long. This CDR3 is CASSRPGQGVSQPQHF. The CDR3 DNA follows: TGTGCCAGCAGTAGACCGGGACAGGGGGTAAGTCAGCCCCAGCATTTT.

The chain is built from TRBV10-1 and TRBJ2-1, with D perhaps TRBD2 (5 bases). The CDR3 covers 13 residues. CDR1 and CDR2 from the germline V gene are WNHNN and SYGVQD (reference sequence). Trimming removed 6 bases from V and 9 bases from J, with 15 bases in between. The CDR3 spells CASRPGQTTEQFF. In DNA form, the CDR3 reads TGCGCCAGCAGGCCGGGCCAGACTACTGAGCAGTTCTTC.

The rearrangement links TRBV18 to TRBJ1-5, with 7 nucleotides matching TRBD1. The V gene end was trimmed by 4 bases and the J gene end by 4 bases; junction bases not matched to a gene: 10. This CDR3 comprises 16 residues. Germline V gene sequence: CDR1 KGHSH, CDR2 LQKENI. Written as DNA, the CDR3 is TGTGCCAGCTCACTACAACCCGGGACAGCAAATCAGCCCCAGCATTTT. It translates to CASSLQPGTANQPQHF.

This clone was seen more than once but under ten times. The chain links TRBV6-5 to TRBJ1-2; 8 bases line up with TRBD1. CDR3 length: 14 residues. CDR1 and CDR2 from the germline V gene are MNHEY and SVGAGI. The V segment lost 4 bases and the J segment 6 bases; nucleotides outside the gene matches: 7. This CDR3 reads CASSFGQGLDGYTF. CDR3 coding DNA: TGTGCCAGCAGTTTCGGACAGGGACTTGATGGCTACACCTTC.

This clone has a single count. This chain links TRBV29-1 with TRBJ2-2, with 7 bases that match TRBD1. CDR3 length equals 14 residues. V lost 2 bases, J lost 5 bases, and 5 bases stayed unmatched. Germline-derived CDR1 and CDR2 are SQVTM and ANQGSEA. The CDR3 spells CSVERGLRTGELFF. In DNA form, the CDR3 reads TGCAGCGTTGAAAGGGGGCTGAGGACCGGGGAGCTGTTTTTT.

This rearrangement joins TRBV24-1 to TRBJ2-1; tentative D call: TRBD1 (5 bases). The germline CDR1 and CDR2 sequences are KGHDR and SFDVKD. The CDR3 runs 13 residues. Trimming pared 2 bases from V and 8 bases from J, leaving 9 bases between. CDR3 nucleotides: TGTGCCACCAGTGATTCGACCAGGGATGAGCAGTTCTTC. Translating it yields CATSDSTRDEQFF.

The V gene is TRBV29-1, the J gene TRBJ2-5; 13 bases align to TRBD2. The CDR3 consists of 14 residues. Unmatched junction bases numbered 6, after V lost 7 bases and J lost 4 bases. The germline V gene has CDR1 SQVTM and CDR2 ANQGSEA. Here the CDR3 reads CSGRLAGGRETQYF. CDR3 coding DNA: TGCAGCGGTCGACTAGCGGGAGGTCGAGAGACCCAGTACTTC.

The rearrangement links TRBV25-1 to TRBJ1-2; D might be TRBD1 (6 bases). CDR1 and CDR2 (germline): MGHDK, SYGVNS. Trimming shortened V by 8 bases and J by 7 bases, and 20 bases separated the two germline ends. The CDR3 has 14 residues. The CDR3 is CASSSQGRMGGYTF. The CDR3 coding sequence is TGTGCCAGCTCCTCACAGGGTAGGATGGGTGGCTACACCTTC.

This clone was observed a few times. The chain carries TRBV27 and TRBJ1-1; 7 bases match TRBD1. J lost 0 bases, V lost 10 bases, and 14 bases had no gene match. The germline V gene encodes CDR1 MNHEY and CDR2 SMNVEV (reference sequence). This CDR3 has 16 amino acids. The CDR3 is CATRARGTVMNTEAFF. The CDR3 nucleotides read TGTGCCACCCGTGCCCGTGGGACAGTCATGAACACTGAAGCTTTCTTT.